A selection of T cell receptor beta chains follows, all from one sample in a study of immune heterogeneity within non-small cell lung tumors. TCRdb re-derived calls from the multiplex PCR reads in MiXCR, one entry per CDR3 protein. The sample has 30,000 to 40,000 distinct CDR3 sequences; 28% are singletons. The sample taken for sequencing was lung tumor tissue. These TCRs come from a man aged 40-55 years with non-small cell lung cancer. Both conserved end residues are part of each CDR3. The D gene is left open where the match is weak. Size is omitted from some rows. Given values are once, few, many or a class for expanded clones.

clone_size j_call v_call d_call cdr3_nt cdr3_aa
- TRBJ2-5 TRBV11-1 - TGTGCCAGCAGCCCGGATAGGGGCGGAGAGACCCAGTACTTC CASSPDRGGETQYF
few TRBJ2-1 TRBV15 - TGTGCCACCAGCAGAGATCGTGGACGGCAAAATGAGCAGTTCTTC CATSRDRGRQNEQFF
- TRBJ1-2 TRBV11-1 - TGTGCCAGCAGCTTACAGGATGGCAACTATGGCTACACCTTC CASSLQDGNYGYTF
few TRBJ2-1 TRBV9 - TGTGCCAGCAGCGTGGAGGGGGGCAGAGTTGGTGAGCAGTTCTTC CASSVEGGRVGEQFF
- TRBJ1-1 TRBV5-1 TRBD1 TGCGCCAGCAGCCCTCAGGGGGTGGAGACTGAAGCTTTCTTT CASSPQGVETEAFF
many TRBJ1-1 TRBV6-2/TRBV6-3 TRBD1 TGTGCCAGCAGCTCCCCAGGAGGGACAGGGGGCAAGGGCTCTGAAGCTTTCTTT CASSSPGGTGGKGSEAFF
- TRBJ2-2 TRBV24-1 - TGTGCCACAGAGACCCCATCGAACACCGGGGAGCTGTTTTTT CATETPSNTGELFF
- TRBJ1-5 TRBV5-6 - TGTGCCAGCAGCTTGTATGTCTCACCGGGGAGCAATCAGCCCCAGCATTTT CASSLYVSPGSNQPQHF
many TRBJ1-5 TRBV11-2 - TGTGCCAGCAGCAATCCCGGGAAAAATCAGCCCCAGCATTTT CASSNPGKNQPQHF
many TRBJ2-7 TRBV20-1 TRBD2 TGCAGTGCGCGGGAGAGCTACGAGCAGTACTTC CSARESYEQYF
medium-sized TRBJ1-2 TRBV14 TRBD1 TGTGCCAGCAGCCCGAGGGACAGGGCTTCTGGCTACACCTTC CASSPRDRASGYTF
few TRBJ1-5 TRBV7-2 - TGTGCCAGCAGCTTAGTAGCAGGGGCAGGCAATCAGCCCCAGCATTTT CASSLVAGAGNQPQHF
many TRBJ2-7 TRBV27 TRBD1 TGTGCCAGCAGTTTAGGGACAGGGTTCAACGAGCAGTACTTC CASSLGTGFNEQYF
few TRBJ1-1 TRBV5-1 - TGCGCCAGCAAAGGACCCATGAACACTGAAGCTTTCTTT CASKGPMNTEAFF
few TRBJ1-1 TRBV5-8 - TGTGCCAGCAGCGGGTTTGGCGGGTATGGCACTGAAGCTTTCTTT CASSGFGGYGTEAFF
many TRBJ1-1 TRBV2 - TGTGCCAGCAGAAGGGACCCAACCGACACTGAAGCTTTCTTT CASRRDPTDTEAFF
few TRBJ1-6 TRBV3-1 TRBD1 TGTGCCAGCAGCCAGGACAGGGGGCGATCACCCCTCCACTTT CASSQDRGRSPLHF
- TRBJ1-1 TRBV9 - TGTGCCAGCAGCGTAGGCCCGGCGAACACTGAAGCTTTCTTT CASSVGPANTEAFF
few TRBJ2-4 TRBV6-1 - TGTGCCAGCAGCCTTCTAGGACCAGGGGCCAAAAACATTCAGTACTTC CASSLLGPGAKNIQYF
many TRBJ2-7 TRBV10-3 - TGTGCCATCAGTGAGTCGTGGCAGGGGAACGAGCAGTACTTC CAISESWQGNEQYF
few TRBJ1-2 TRBV18 TRBD1 TGTGCCAGCTCATTAGACAGGGGCGCGACGACCTATGGCTACACCTTC CASSLDRGATTYGYTF
- TRBJ2-5 TRBV7-9 TRBD2 TGTGCCAGCAGCTTAGCGCGGGGTGCGGGAGGGCAAGAGACCCAGTACTTC CASSLARGAGGQETQYF
many TRBJ2-7 TRBV24-1 TRBD2 TGTGCCACCAGTGATTCCGGGACTAGCGGGACCAGCTCCTACGAGCAGTACTTC CATSDSGTSGTSSYEQYF
- TRBJ2-5 TRBV7-9 - TGTGCCAGCAGCTCGCGGGGTGCTGCGGAGGAGACCCAGTACTTC CASSSRGAAEETQYF
- TRBJ2-7 TRBV18 - TGTGCCAGCTCACGCGGACAGTGGGCACTCTACGAGCAGTACTTC CASSRGQWALYEQYF
- TRBJ1-4 TRBV30 - TGTGCCTGGAGTGAGTGGGGGATACGGGAAAAACTGTTTTTT CAWSEWGIREKLFF
many TRBJ1-1 TRBV6-1 - TGTGCCAGCAGTTATAGTAGACAGTTAAACACTGAAGCTTTCTTT CASSYSRQLNTEAFF
many TRBJ2-2 TRBV11-2 TRBD2 TGTGCCAGCAGCTTAACCGGGACTAGCGTTGGTGCCGGGGAGCTGTTTTTT CASSLTGTSVGAGELFF
- TRBJ2-2 TRBV18 - TGTGCCAGCTCACCACCCCCCCCTGGGATTAACACCGGGGAGCTGTTTTTT CASSPPPPGINTGELFF
many TRBJ1-2 TRBV27 - TGTGCCAGCAGTTTATGGGGGGGGCATGGCTACACCTTC CASSLWGGHGYTF
- TRBJ1-5 TRBV2 - TGTTCCAGCAGTGAATGGTCCCCAAATCAGAAAAATAATTTT CSSSEWSPNQKNNF
many TRBJ1-2 TRBV20-1 - TGCAGTGCCCCCGGGTGGGACGCCAACTATGGCTACACCTTC CSAPGWDANYGYTF
- TRBJ2-2 TRBV7-3 - TGTGCCAGCAGCTTAACGTCAGGGGAGCTGTTTTTT CASSLTSGELFF
- TRBJ1-4 TRBV5-1 TRBD1 TGCGCCAGCAGCCCGGGGGTCCTTGGGACAGGGAATGAAAAACTGTTTTTT CASSPGVLGTGNEKLFF
many TRBJ2-7 TRBV20-1 - TGCAGTGCTAGTGTCGGGACACAAAAAAACTACGAGCAGTACTTC CSASVGTQKNYEQYF
- TRBJ2-5 TRBV6-1 - TGTGCCAGCAGTGGACAGGTCGGGGAGACCCAGTACTTC CASSGQVGETQYF
medium-sized TRBJ1-4 TRBV7-8 TRBD1 TGTGCCAGCAGCCCTCGAGCCGGGACAGGGGGCGGAAAACTGTTTTTT CASSPRAGTGGGKLFF
few TRBJ2-3 TRBV11-2 TRBD2 TGTGCCAGCAGCTCCTACCTAGCGGGCCTGGGCACAGATACGCAGTATTTT CASSSYLAGLGTDTQYF
few TRBJ2-3 TRBV24-1 TRBD1 TGTGCCACCAGTGATTCCGGGACAGCGAAAAGGGATACGCAGTATTTT CATSDSGTAKRDTQYF
many TRBJ1-1 TRBV6-1 - TGTGCCAGCAGCCACAGGGAAAGGTTCACTGAAGCTTTCTTT CASSHRERFTEAFF